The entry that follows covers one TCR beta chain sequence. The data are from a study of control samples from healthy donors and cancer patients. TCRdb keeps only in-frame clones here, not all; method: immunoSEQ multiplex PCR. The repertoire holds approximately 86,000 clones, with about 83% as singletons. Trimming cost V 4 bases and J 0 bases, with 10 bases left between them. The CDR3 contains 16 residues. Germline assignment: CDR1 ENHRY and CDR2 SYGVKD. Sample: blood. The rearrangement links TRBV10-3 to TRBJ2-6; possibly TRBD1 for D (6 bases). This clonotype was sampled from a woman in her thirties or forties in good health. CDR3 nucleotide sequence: TGTGCCATCAGTGGGAGCAGGGGCTCTGGGGCCAACGTCCTGACTTTC. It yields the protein CAISGSRGSGANVLTF.